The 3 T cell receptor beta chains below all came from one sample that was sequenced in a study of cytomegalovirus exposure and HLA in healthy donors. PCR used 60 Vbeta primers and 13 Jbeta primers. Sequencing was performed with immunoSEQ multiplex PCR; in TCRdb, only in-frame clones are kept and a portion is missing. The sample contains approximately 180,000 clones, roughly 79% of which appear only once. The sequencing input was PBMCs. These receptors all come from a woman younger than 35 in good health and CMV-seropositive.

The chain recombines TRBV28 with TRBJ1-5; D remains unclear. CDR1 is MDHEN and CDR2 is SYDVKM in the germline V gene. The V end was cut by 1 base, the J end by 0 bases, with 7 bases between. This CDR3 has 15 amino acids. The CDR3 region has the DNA TGTGCCAGCAGTTTATACAGAGATAGCAATCAGCCCCAGCATTTT. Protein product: CASSLYRDSNQPQHF. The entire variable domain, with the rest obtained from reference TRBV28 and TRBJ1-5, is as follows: DVKVTQSSRYLVKRTGEKVFLECVQDMDHENMFWYRQDPGLGLRLIYFSYDVKMKEKGDIPEGYSVSREKKERFSLILESASTNQTSMYLCASSLYRDSNQPQHFGDGTRLSIL.

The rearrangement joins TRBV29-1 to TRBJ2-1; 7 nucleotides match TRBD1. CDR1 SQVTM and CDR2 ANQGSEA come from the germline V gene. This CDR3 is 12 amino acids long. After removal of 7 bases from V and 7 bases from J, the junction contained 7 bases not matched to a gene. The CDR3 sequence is CSAEGQSNEQFF. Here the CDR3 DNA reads TGCAGCGCCGAGGGACAGAGTAATGAGCAGTTCTTC.

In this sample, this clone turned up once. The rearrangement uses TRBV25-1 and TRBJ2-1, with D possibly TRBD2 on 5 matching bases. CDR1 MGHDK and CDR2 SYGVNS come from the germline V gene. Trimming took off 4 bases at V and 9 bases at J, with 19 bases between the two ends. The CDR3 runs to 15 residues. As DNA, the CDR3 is TGTGCCAGCAGTGGGAGGACCGGGGTTTCTGGTGAGCAGTTCTTC. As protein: CASSGRTGVSGEQFF.